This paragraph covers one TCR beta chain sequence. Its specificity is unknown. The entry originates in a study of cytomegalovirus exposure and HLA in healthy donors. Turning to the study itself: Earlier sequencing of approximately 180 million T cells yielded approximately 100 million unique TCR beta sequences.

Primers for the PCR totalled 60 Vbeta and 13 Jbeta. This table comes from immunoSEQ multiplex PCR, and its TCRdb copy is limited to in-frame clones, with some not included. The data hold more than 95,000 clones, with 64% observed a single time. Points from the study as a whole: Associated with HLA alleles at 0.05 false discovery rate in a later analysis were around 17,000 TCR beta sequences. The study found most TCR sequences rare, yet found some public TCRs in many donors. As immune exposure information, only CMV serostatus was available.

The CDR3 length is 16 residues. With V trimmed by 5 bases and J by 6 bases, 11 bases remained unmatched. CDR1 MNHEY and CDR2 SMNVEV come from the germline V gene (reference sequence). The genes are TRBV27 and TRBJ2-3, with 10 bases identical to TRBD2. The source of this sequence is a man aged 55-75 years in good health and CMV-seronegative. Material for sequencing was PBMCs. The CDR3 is CASSALAGAIEDTQYF. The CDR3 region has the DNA TGTGCCAGCAGTGCTCTAGCGGGGGCAATCGAGGATACGCAGTATTTT.